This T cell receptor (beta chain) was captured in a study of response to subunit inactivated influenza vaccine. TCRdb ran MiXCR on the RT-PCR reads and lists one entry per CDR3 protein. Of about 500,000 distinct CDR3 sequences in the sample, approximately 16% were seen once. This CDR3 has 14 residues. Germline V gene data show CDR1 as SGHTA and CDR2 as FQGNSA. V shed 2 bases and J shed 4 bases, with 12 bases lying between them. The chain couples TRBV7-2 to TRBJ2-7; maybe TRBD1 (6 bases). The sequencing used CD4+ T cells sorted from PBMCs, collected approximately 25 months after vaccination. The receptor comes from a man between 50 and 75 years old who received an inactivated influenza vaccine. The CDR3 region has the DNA TGTGCCAGCAGCTTATTCAGGGGAGAGTACGAGCAGTACTTC. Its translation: CASSLFRGEYEQYF. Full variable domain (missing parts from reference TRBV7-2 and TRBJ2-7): GAGVSQSPSNKVTEKGKDVELRCDPISGHTALYWYRQSLGQGLEFLIYFQGNSAPDKSGLPSDRFSAERTGGSVSTLTIQRTQQEDSAVYLCASSLFRGEYEQYFGPGTRLTVT.